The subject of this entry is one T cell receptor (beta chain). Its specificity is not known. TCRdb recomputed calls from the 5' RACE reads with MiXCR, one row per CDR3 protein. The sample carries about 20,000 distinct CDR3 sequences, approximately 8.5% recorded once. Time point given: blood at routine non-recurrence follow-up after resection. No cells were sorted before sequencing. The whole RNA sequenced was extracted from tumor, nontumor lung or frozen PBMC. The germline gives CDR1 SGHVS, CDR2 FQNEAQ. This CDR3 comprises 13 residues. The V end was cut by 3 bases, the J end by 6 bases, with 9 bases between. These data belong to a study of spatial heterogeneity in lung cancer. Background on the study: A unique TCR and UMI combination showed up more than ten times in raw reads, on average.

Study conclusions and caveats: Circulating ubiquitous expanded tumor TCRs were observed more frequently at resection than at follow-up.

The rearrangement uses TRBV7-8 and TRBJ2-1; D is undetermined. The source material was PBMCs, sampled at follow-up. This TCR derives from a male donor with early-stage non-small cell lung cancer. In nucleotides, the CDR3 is TGTGCCAGCAGCTTCGCCTCCAGCAATGAGCAGTTCTTC. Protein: CASSFASSNEQFF.